This T cell receptor (beta chain) emerged from a study of blood T cell repertoires in COVID-19. Study details: The study drew acute and convalescent COVID-19 samples from the United States, Italy and Spain. T cells, B-cell-depleted T cells, or PBMCs provided the cDNA or gDNA that served as material.

Original data processing: Estimates of nucleated cell counts were drawn from the amplification of reference gene primers. The protocol was immunoSEQ multiplex PCR, while the TCRdb copy is restricted to in-frame clones and leaves out a portion. V and J calls plus clone size are reproduced from that table; the DNA served to infer D and trimming. The data contain 30,000 or so clones, about 91% of them singletons. Germline CDR1 reads KGHSH; CDR2 reads LQKENI. The CDR3 covers 15 residues. V lost 0 bases and J 8 bases, leaving 13 bases between the germline ends. The V and J genes are TRBV18 and TRBJ1-4; D is unresolved. The sample was peripheral blood. The clonotype comes from a human donor in a cohort sampled during active COVID-19. The CDR3 bases are TGTGCCAGCTCACCACCAGGGAGGGCCGGGGAAAAACTGTTTTTT. It yields the protein CASSPPGRAGEKLFF.